This T cell receptor beta chain was captured by sequencing in a study of PD-1 blockade in classical Hodgkin lymphoma. Overall study results and limits: CD4+ TCR diversity, unlike CD8+, rose significantly by C4D1. Newly diagnosed patients reportedly had lower baseline TCR diversity than healthy donors.

Points on this clone: Its target is unknown.

Deletions cut 4 bases from V and 6 bases from J, with 18 bases between. The CDR3 runs to 15 residues. Germline CDR1 MNHNY, CDR2 SVGAGI (reference sequence). This table comes from immunoSEQ multiplex PCR, and its TCRdb copy is limited to in-frame clones, with some not included. The table has roughly 100,000 clones, 85% to 95% seen once. The time point denotes: cycle 4 day 1 (C4D1), after 6 weeks of nivolumab. The patients all showed relapse after autologous stem cell transplantation, while their brentuximab vedotin exposure varied. Specimen: peripheral blood mononuclear cells (PBMCs), collected before the fourth cycle of nivolumab. This clonotype was obtained from a human donor with classical Hodgkin lymphoma. The rearrangement joins TRBV6-6 to TRBJ1-1; weak D call: TRBD1 (5 bases). CDR3 loop: CASSLGAPGVAEAFF. The DNA for the CDR3 is TGTGCCAGCAGTTTAGGGGCCCCTGGGGTTGCTGAAGCTTTCTTT.